This T cell receptor beta chain derives from a study of blood T cell repertoires in COVID-19. The repertoire was sequenced with immunoSEQ multiplex PCR; TCRdb's copy has only in-frame clones and lacks some. The table shows just over 150,000 clones, with roughly 85% occurring only once. Germline values: CDR1 SGHKS, CDR2 YYEKEE (reference sequence). The CDR3 is 14 residues long. Trimming took off 2 bases at V and 2 bases at J, with 10 bases between the two ends. The rearrangement uses TRBV5-5 and TRBJ1-1; D is possibly TRBD1 (5 bases). The receptor comes from a human donor with acute or convalescent COVID-19. The donor label of this sample is uncertain. The sample was peripheral blood. The CDR3 nucleotides read TGTGCCAGCAGCTTTACGGACACTAACACTGAAGCTTTCTTT. Protein sequence: CASSFTDTNTEAFF.